Each of the 27 T cell receptor beta chains below was sequenced from the same sample in a study of blood T cell repertoires in COVID-19. Method: immunoSEQ multiplex PCR; TCRdb's copy keeps in-frame clones and lacks some. The sample carries 300,000 to 450,000 clones, over 85% recorded once. Material: peripheral blood. These receptors came from a woman aged 60 to 75 with COVID-19, enrolled during active disease.

The chain employs TRBV7-8 and TRBJ2-1; 10 bases align to TRBD1. Trimming cost V 3 bases and J 7 bases; bases outside gene matches: 6. This CDR3 contains 15 residues. Germline V gene lookup returns CDR1 SGHVS and CDR2 FQNEAQ. As DNA, the CDR3 is TGTGCCAGCAGCTTCGGGACAGGGGTGGTGAATGAGCAGTTCTTC. This translates into CASSFGTGVVNEQFF.

The rearrangement joins TRBV18 to TRBJ1-5; a possible D gene is TRBD1 (6 bases). The germline CDR1 and CDR2 sequences are KGHSH and LQKENI. CDR3 length: 15 residues. Trimming took 1 base from V and 8 from J, leaving 15 bases between them. DNA for the CDR3: TGTGCCAGCTCACCACAAGGAGGGGAGGGGGAGCCCCAGCATTTT. It codes for CASSPQGGEGEPQHF.

V is TRBV5-4 and J is TRBJ2-4; TRBD2 agrees at 7 bases. This CDR3 has 14 residues. Germline V gene data show CDR1 as SGHNT and CDR2 as YYREEE (reference sequence). V shed 0 bases and J 7 bases; nucleotides not matched to a gene: 4. The CDR3 region is CASSLGGSGNIQYF. CDR3 in DNA: TGTGCCAGCAGCTTGGGGGGTAGCGGGAACATTCAGTACTTC.

The rearrangement links TRBV3-1 (or the pseudogene TRBV3-2) to TRBJ1-1, with D unclear. Germline CDR1 LGHDT, CDR2 YNNKEL (reference sequence). V was trimmed by 1 base and J by 5 bases, leaving 8 bases between them. This CDR3 has 13 residues. DNA of the CDR3: TGTGCCAGCAGCCAAGGAACGGGTACTGAAGCTTTCTTT. Residues: CASSQGTGTEAFF.

The rearrangement joins TRBV7-7 to TRBJ1-5; D ambiguous. V gave up 2 bases and J gave up 2 bases, with 10 bases separating them. The germline V gene has CDR1 SSHAT and CDR2 FNYEAQ (reference sequence). CDR3 length equals 15 residues. DNA for the CDR3: TGTGCCAGCAGCTTATCGGAGGGTCGCAATCAGCCCCAGCATTTT. Amino acid sequence: CASSLSEGRNQPQHF.

Only one count was recorded for this clone. The CDR3 sequence: CASSPKRGGPNEQYF. The DNA for the CDR3 is TGTGCCAGCAGCCCCAAGCGGGGGGGCCCGAACGAGCAGTACTTC. The chain carries TRBV16 and TRBJ2-7; 10 bases fit TRBD2. This CDR3 comprises 15 residues. Germline assignment: CDR1 KGHSY and CDR2 FQNENV. J lost 5 bases, V lost 4 bases, and 8 bases had no gene match.

The rearrangement joins TRBV7-9 to TRBJ1-5; 9 bases are a match to TRBD1. Germline V gene lookup returns CDR1 SEHNR and CDR2 FQNEAQ (reference sequence). J gave up 5 bases and V 5 bases, and 7 bases lay outside the gene matches. This CDR3 is built from 15 residues. The CDR3 loop reads CASSPRQGGYQPQHF. The CDR3 DNA is TGTGCCAGCAGCCCCAGACAGGGGGGCTATCAGCCCCAGCATTTT. Filled out from reference TRBV7-9 and TRBJ1-5, the complete variable domain reads DTGVSQNPRHKITKRGQNVTFRCDPISEHNRLYWYRQTLGQGPEFLTYFQNEAQLEKSRLLSDRFSAERPKGSFSTLEIQRTEQGDSAMYLCASSPRQGGYQPQHFGDGTRLSIL.

The chain has TRBV27 and TRBJ1-2; TRBD1 matches 7 bases. The germline CDR1 and CDR2 sequences are MNHEY and SMNVEV (reference sequence). Unmatched junction bases numbered 9, after V lost 5 bases and J lost 3 bases. The length of the CDR3 is 15 residues. Written as DNA, the CDR3 is TGTGCCAGCAGTCCGATATGGGACAGCTACTATGGCTACACCTTC. Protein: CASSPIWDSYYGYTF.

V is TRBV7-9 and J is TRBJ1-1; D ambiguous. CDR1 and CDR2 (germline): SEHNR, FQNEAQ (reference sequence). CDR3 length equals 15 residues. Trimming pared 2 bases from V and 0 bases from J, leaving 10 bases between. The CDR3 region has the DNA TGTGCCAGCAGCTTACCGCGGTTCGTGAACACTGAAGCTTTCTTT. This codes for CASSLPRFVNTEAFF.

The rearrangement links TRBV6-5 to TRBJ2-5; TRBD1 aligns across 7 bases. Per germline, CDR1 MNHEY and CDR2 SVGAGI. The CDR3 has 15 amino acids. The V segment lost 8 bases and the J segment 2 bases; nucleotides outside the gene matches: 11. The CDR3 DNA sequence: TGTGCCAGCCTAAGGACAGGAATTGGACAAGAGACCCAGTACTTC. This translates into CASLRTGIGQETQYF.

The V call is TRBV5-4, the J call TRBJ2-2; the D is unclear. V was cut by 2 bases and J by 6 bases, with 11 bases left in between. CDR1 is SGHNT and CDR2 is YYREEE in the germline V gene (reference sequence). The CDR3 is 14 amino acids. The CDR3 protein is CASSFDISAGELFF. The CDR3 coding sequence is TGTGCCAGCAGCTTTGACATCTCAGCCGGGGAGCTGTTTTTT. Using reference TRBV5-4 and TRBJ2-2 for the parts outside the CDR3, the full variable domain is ETGVTQSPTHLIKTRGQQVTLRCSSQSGHNTVSWYQQALGQGPQFIFQYYREEENGRGNFPPRFSGLQFPNYSSELNVNALELDDSALYLCASSFDISAGELFFGEGSRLTVL.

This clone occurred once. The rearrangement links TRBV9 to TRBJ2-3; D not resolved. V lost 0 bases and J lost 8, with 16 bases in between. The CDR3 extends over 15 amino acids. In germline, CDR1 is SGDLS, CDR2 YYNGEE. Here the CDR3 DNA reads TGTGCCAGCAGCGTAGTTCAAGACTCTCTCGGTACGCAGTATTTT. Encoded protein: CASSVVQDSLGTQYF.

The chain combines TRBV2 with TRBJ1-1; D is uncertain. This CDR3 comprises 11 residues. CDR1 is SNHLY and CDR2 is FYNNEI in the germline V gene. Trimming pared 5 bases from V and 3 bases from J, leaving 4 bases between. The CDR3 bases are TGTGCCAGCAGTCCAGACACTGAAGCTTTCTTT. Amino acids: CASSPDTEAFF.

This chain connects TRBV6-5 to TRBJ2-3; D uncertain. V gave up 1 base and J gave up 2 bases, with 13 bases separating them. CDR3 length: 16 amino acids. CDR1 and CDR2 (germline): MNHEY, SVGAGI. The CDR3 coding sequence is TGTGCCAGCAGTTACTTCACAGATCCCCTCACAGATACGCAGTATTTT. This codes for CASSYFTDPLTDTQYF.

In DNA form, the CDR3 reads TGTGCCAGCAGCCTCCGGGACAGGGTAAACGTCGGGCAGTATGGCTACACCTTC. Residues: CASSLRDRVNVGQYGYTF. The chain links TRBV11-2 to TRBJ1-2, with 9 bases lining up with TRBD1. Germline V lookup: CDR1 SGHAT, CDR2 FQNNGV. The CDR3 totals 18 residues. Germline trimming cut 5 bases from V and 5 bases from J; bases unmatched to any gene: 18. Together with reference TRBV11-2 and TRBJ1-2, the CDR3 gives the full variable domain: EAGVAQSPRYKIIEKRQSVAFWCNPISGHATLYWYQQILGQGPKLLIQFQNNGVVDDSQLPKDRFSAERLKGVDSTLKIQPAKLEDSAVYLCASSLRDRVNVGQYGYTFGSGTRLTVV.

This chain uses TRBV5-1 with TRBJ2-1, with 7 bases identical to TRBD2. The CDR3 consists of 13 residues. Germline CDR1 SGHRS, CDR2 YFSETQ. With V trimmed by 0 bases and J by 6 bases, 0 bases remained unmatched. CDR3 in amino acids: CASSLAGGNEQFF. DNA for the CDR3: TGCGCCAGCAGCTTGGCGGGGGGCAATGAGCAGTTCTTC.

The chain recombines TRBV3-1 (or the pseudogene TRBV3-2) with TRBJ2-1, with 11 bases lining up with TRBD2. Germline assignment: CDR1 LGHDT and CDR2 YNNKEL (reference sequence). The CDR3 has 16 residues. V shed 6 bases, J shed 2 bases, and the junction held 6 bases outside the gene matches. CDR3 loop: CASSPLAGGPYNEQFF. CDR3 nucleotides: TGTGCCAGCAGTCCTTTAGCGGGGGGGCCCTACAATGAGCAGTTCTTC.

The genes are TRBV6-5 and TRBJ1-2, with D perhaps matching TRBD1 (6 bases). The germline CDR1 and CDR2 sequences are MNHEY and SVGAGI. This CDR3 contains 14 residues. With 6 bases removed from V and 6 bases from J, the gap between germline ends came to 17 bases. CDR3 in amino acids: CASSFSSGAHGYTF. The CDR3 DNA reads TGTGCCAGCAGCTTTTCCTCAGGGGCCCATGGCTACACCTTC.

J is TRBJ1-4 and V is TRBV11-2, with unresolved D. Germline CDR1 is SGHAT and CDR2 is FQNNGV. V lost 2 bases, J lost 7 bases, and 14 bases lay in between. The CDR3 is 15 amino acids. DNA of the CDR3: TGTGCCAGCAGCTTACTTCCGGGGTGGGGTGAAAAACTGTTTTTT. Its protein product is CASSLLPGWGEKLFF.

The chain carries TRBV6-6 and TRBJ1-3; D perhaps matches TRBD1 (5 bases). Germline V lookup: CDR1 MNHNY, CDR2 SVGAGI (reference sequence). The CDR3 length is 17 residues. V was pared by 8 bases and J by 4 bases, with 24 bases between. The chain's CDR3 is CASGPGRHRGWGNTIYF. CDR3 nucleotide sequence: TGTGCCAGCGGTCCCGGACGTCATAGGGGCTGGGGAAACACCATATATTTT.

This clone was found a few times. The gene calls are TRBV27 and TRBJ1-2; D possibly corresponds to TRBD1 (6 bases). Trimming left V 1 base short and J 2 bases short, with 17 bases between. The CDR3 is made up of 17 amino acids. Germline CDR1 MNHEY, CDR2 SMNVEV (reference sequence). This chain's CDR3 is CASSLYLGAQWNYGYTF. Here the CDR3 DNA reads TGTGCCAGCAGTTTATACTTGGGGGCTCAATGGAACTATGGCTACACCTTC.

This clone appeared a few times. The chain couples TRBV9 to TRBJ2-3; D is undetermined. The germline V gene encodes CDR1 SGDLS and CDR2 YYNGEE. There are 16 residues in the CDR3. Trimming stripped 0 bases from V and 2 bases from J, with 13 bases between. CDR3 protein: CASSVDPFRNTDTQYF. The CDR3 nucleotides are TGTGCCAGCAGCGTAGATCCGTTCAGGAACACAGATACGCAGTATTTT.

The chain is built from TRBV28 and TRBJ2-7, with 11 positions matching TRBD1. V lost 6 bases to trimming and J lost 4 bases; unmatched junction nucleotides: 5. This CDR3 spans 14 amino acids. Germline V gene data show CDR1 as MDHEN and CDR2 as SYDVKM. The CDR3 loop reads CASRPDRGRYEQYF. CDR3 DNA: TGTGCCAGCAGACCGGACAGGGGGCGATACGAGCAGTACTTC.

This clone appeared a single time. The chain has TRBV7-2 and TRBJ2-7, with D maybe TRBD1 (6 bases). Trimming shortened V by 2 bases and J by 6 bases, and 17 bases separated the two germline ends. This CDR3 comprises 15 residues. Germline loops: CDR1 SGHTA, CDR2 FQGNSA. CDR3 residues: CASSLLSRGSSEQYF. CDR3 bases: TGTGCCAGCAGCTTACTTAGCAGGGGAAGTTCCGAGCAGTACTTC.

The chain combines TRBV5-1 with TRBJ2-2, with a tentative D call TRBD1 (5 bases). CDR3 length: 14 amino acids. Trimming shortened V by 1 base and J by 4 bases, and 8 bases separated the two germline ends. Germline V lookup: CDR1 SGHRS, CDR2 YFSETQ. DNA for the CDR3: TGCGCCAGCAGCTTGTGGCAGGGCACCGGGGAGCTGTTTTTT. Amino acid sequence: CASSLWQGTGELFF.

The chain carries TRBV5-4 and TRBJ2-7, with TRBD1 matching 10 bases. The trim removed 5 bases at V and 4 bases at J, leaving 9 bases unmatched. The germline gives CDR1 SGHNT, CDR2 YYREEE (reference sequence). The CDR3 has 15 residues. CDR3 coding DNA: TGTGCCAGCAGTTCCCCCGGACAGGGGGGATACGAGCAGTACTTC. As protein: CASSSPGQGGYEQYF. Together with reference TRBV5-4 and TRBJ2-7, the CDR3 gives the full variable domain: ETGVTQSPTHLIKTRGQQVTLRCSSQSGHNTVSWYQQALGQGPQFIFQYYREEENGRGNFPPRFSGLQFPNYSSELNVNALELDDSALYLCASSSPGQGGYEQYFGPGTRLTVT.

The rearrangement links TRBV4-2 to TRBJ2-3, with D maybe TRBD2 (5 bases). The CDR3 has 17 amino acids. V lost 0 bases and J 0 bases, leaving 13 bases between the germline ends. The germline V gene encodes CDR1 LGHNA and CDR2 YNFKEQ. In nucleotides, the CDR3 is TGTGCCAGCAGCCAAGAGTGGAGCGGATCTAGCACAGATACGCAGTATTTT. Translated: CASSQEWSGSSTDTQYF.